A selection of T cell receptor beta chains follows, all from one sample in a study of blood T cell repertoires in COVID-19. Sequencing used immunoSEQ multiplex PCR; TCRdb keeps in-frame clones, though not all of them. The sample includes around 220,000 clones, 84% of them seen just once. Sequenced: PBMCs or T cells enriched from blood (not recorded which). These receptors were collected from a woman aged 35 to 49 who had recovered from COVID-19. CDR3s include the opening cysteine and the closing phenylalanine or tryptophan. Each record gives: J gene, V gene, D gene, clone size, CDR3 protein, CDR3 DNA. The D gene is left open where the match is weak. Not all rows give a size; the values are once, few, many and, for expanded clones, a class.

>TRBJ2-3|TRBV24-1|.|.
CATSDSVTQYF
TGTGCCACCAGTGATTCAGTTACGCAGTATTTT
>TRBJ1-1|TRBV7-2|.|.
CASSLLQENTEAFF
TGTGCCAGCAGCTTGCTTCAGGAGAACACTGAAGCTTTCTTT
>TRBJ2-1|TRBV7-9|TRBD1|.
CASSLDRVSIF
TGTGCCAGCAGCCTGGACAGGGTATCGATCTTC
>TRBJ2-5|TRBV10-3|.|.
CAISEGREQETQYF
TGTGCCATCAGTGAGGGTCGGGAACAAGAGACCCAGTACTTC
>TRBJ2-3|TRBV5-4|TRBD2|.
CASSLDRTRGRDTQYF
TGTGCCAGCAGCTTGGACAGGACTAGAGGGAGAGATACGCAGTATTTT
>TRBJ2-1|TRBV12-3/TRBV12-4|.|.
CASSFLQGGEQFF
TGTGCCAGCAGTTTCCTTCAGGGCGGTGAGCAGTTCTTC
>TRBJ1-3|TRBV2|TRBD1|.
CASSGDRVRGNTIYF
TGTGCCAGCAGCGGCGACAGGGTGCGTGGAAACACCATATATTTT
>TRBJ2-5|TRBV7-2|.|.
CASSLAKYTLFGGETQYF
TGTGCCAGCAGCTTAGCGAAATATACCCTCTTTGGGGGGGAGACCCAGTACTTC
>TRBJ2-7|TRBV18|TRBD1|.
CASSPPGQGEQYF
TGTGCCAGCTCACCACCGGGACAGGGCGAGCAGTACTTC
>TRBJ1-6|TRBV28|TRBD1|few
CASSFNGWRQGYNSPLHF
TGTGCCAGCAGTTTTAATGGCTGGCGACAGGGGTATAATTCACCCCTCCACTTT
>TRBJ1-2|TRBV28|.|once
CASSSMRAPNYYGYTF
TGTGCCAGCAGTTCTATGCGGGCTCCTAACTATTATGGCTACACCTTC
>TRBJ1-2|TRBV6-2/TRBV6-3|TRBD1|.
CASSYKRQGAGGYTF
TGTGCCAGCAGTTACAAACGACAGGGGGCCGGTGGCTACACCTTC
>TRBJ2-2|TRBV9|.|.
CASSPRREFTGELFF
TGTGCCAGCAGCCCGCGCAGGGAATTCACCGGGGAGCTGTTTTTT
>TRBJ2-2|TRBV3-1/TRBV3-2|.|.
CASSQGFARLSTGELFF
TGTGCCAGCAGCCAAGGATTCGCTAGGTTGAGCACCGGGGAGCTGTTTTTT
>TRBJ2-1|TRBV19|TRBD2|.
CASSMGLAGGNEQFF
TGTGCCAGTAGTATGGGACTAGCGGGAGGCAATGAGCAGTTCTTC
>TRBJ2-3|TRBV3-1/TRBV3-2|.|.
CASSPQERPTDTQYF
TGTGCCAGCAGCCCCCAAGAGCGCCCCACAGATACGCAGTATTTT
>TRBJ1-4|TRBV10-3|.|.
CAISRSTNEKLFF
TGTGCCATCAGTCGTTCAACTAATGAAAAACTGTTTTTT